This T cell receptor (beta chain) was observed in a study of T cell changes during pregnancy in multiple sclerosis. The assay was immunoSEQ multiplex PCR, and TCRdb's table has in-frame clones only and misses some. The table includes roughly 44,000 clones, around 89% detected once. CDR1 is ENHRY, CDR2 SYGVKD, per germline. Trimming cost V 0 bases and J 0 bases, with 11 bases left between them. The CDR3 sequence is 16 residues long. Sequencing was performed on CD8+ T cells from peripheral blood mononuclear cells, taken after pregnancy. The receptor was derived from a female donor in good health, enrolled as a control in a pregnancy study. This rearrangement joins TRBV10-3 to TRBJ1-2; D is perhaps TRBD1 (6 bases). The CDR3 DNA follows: TGTGCCATCAGTGAGTCCTCAGGGGCTACTAACTATGGCTACACCTTC. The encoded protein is CAISESSGATNYGYTF.